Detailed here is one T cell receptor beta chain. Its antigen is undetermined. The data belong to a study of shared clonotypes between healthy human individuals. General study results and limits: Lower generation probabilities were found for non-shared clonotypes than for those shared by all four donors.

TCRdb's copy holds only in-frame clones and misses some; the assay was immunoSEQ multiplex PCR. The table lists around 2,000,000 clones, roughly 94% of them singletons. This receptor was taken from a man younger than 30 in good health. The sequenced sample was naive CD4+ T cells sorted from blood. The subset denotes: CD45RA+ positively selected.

For the CDR3, the DNA is TGTGCCAGCAGCGTAGCGGGGGAGTACAATGAGCAGTTCTTC. It is translated as CASSVAGEYNEQFF. This rearrangement joins TRBV9 to TRBJ2-1; perhaps TRBD2 as D (6 bases). The CDR3 runs 14 residues. Germline values: CDR1 SGDLS, CDR2 YYNGEE. V lost 0 bases, J lost 4 bases, and 8 bases lay in between.